The rows below give T cell receptor beta chains drawn from one sample of a study of blood T cell repertoires in COVID-19. Some clones are missing from TCRdb's copy, which holds only in-frame ones; the method was immunoSEQ multiplex PCR. Found here are 270,000 or so clones, 89% of them singletons; the top ten hold 0.85% to 0.95%. Source material: peripheral blood. The receptors originated from a woman aged 35 to 49 who had recovered from COVID-19. CDR3s include the opening cysteine and the closing phenylalanine or tryptophan. The D gene is left open where the match is weak. Not all rows give a size; the values are once, few, many and, for expanded clones, a class.

DNA | CDR3 | size | D | J | V
TGTGCCAGCAGTGAAGCTGGGACTAGCACCGGGGAGCTGTTTTTT | CASSEAGTSTGELFF | NA | TRBD2 | TRBJ2-2 | TRBV6-1
TGTGCCAGCAGTTACGAGCGCCTGGGCACCGGGGAGCTGTTTTTT | CASSYERLGTGELFF | NA | NA | TRBJ2-2 | TRBV6-2/TRBV6-3
TGTGCCAGCAGCTTAGGAGGTGGGAGGGCACAAGAGACCCAGTACTTC | CASSLGGGRAQETQYF | NA | TRBD2 | TRBJ2-5 | TRBV7-6
TGTGCCATCAGTGAGTCAGAAGCTAGCGGGATCGGGGAGCTGTTTTTT | CAISESEASGIGELFF | once | TRBD2 | TRBJ2-2 | TRBV10-3
TGTGCCAGCAGCTTAGGGGCGACAGGTGAAGCTTTCTTT | CASSLGATGEAFF | once | NA | TRBJ1-1 | TRBV7-9
TGCGCCAGCAGTGAACGAGCGGGAGCCACCGGGGAGCTGTTTTTT | CASSERAGATGELFF | once | TRBD2 | TRBJ2-2 | TRBV10-1
TGCGCCAGCAGTGAGGTCCGGGACAGGGGCGCTACGAGACATGGCTACACCTTC | CASSEVRDRGATRHGYTF | NA | TRBD1 | TRBJ1-2 | TRBV10-1
TGCAGCGTCGGCGGTTATGGCTACACCTTC | CSVGGYGYTF | NA | NA | TRBJ1-2 | TRBV29-1
TGCAGCGTTCTTTCGACAGGGGGTCCTGAAGCTTTCTTT | CSVLSTGGPEAFF | NA | TRBD1 | TRBJ1-1 | TRBV29-1
TGTGCCAGCAGTTTAGGGGACATTACCTACGAGCAGTACTTC | CASSLGDITYEQYF | NA | NA | TRBJ2-7 | TRBV28
TGTGCCATCAGCGTAGCAGTACTAGCGGATGAGCAGTACTTC | CAISVAVLADEQYF | NA | TRBD2 | TRBJ2-7 | TRBV10-3
TGTGCCAGCAGCCAATTATACGGGTTGACTGAAGCTTTCTTT | CASSQLYGLTEAFF | once | NA | TRBJ1-1 | TRBV14
TGTGCCAGCAGTCCCCCTAGCGGCTCCTACGAGCAGTACTTC | CASSPPSGSYEQYF | NA | TRBD2 | TRBJ2-7 | TRBV28
TGTGCCAGTAGTCAGTTCGCGGATTCACCCCTCCACTTT | CASSQFADSPLHF | many | NA | TRBJ1-6 | TRBV19
TGTGCCAGCAGTTACGGGCTAGCAGTGAACACCGGGGAGCTGTTTTTT | CASSYGLAVNTGELFF | NA | NA | TRBJ2-2 | TRBV6-5
TGCGCCAGCAGCTTGCTCGGGGATTCACCCCTCCACTTT | CASSLLGDSPLHF | NA | NA | TRBJ1-6 | TRBV5-1
TGTGCCAGCAGCGGTCCTGGGGGACTGAACACCGGGGAGCTGTTTTTT | CASSGPGGLNTGELFF | few | NA | TRBJ2-2 | TRBV9
TGTGCCAGTAGTATGAGGCGGAATAATGAAAAACTGTTTTTT | CASSMRRNNEKLFF | NA | NA | TRBJ1-4 | TRBV19
TGCGCCAGCAGCAGCAGGGACTCCACCGGGGAGCTGTTTTTT | CASSSRDSTGELFF | NA | NA | TRBJ2-2 | TRBV5-1
TGTGCCAGTCTCGGAGTGGCCGGGGACACTGAAGCTTTCTTT | CASLGVAGDTEAFF | NA | NA | TRBJ1-1 | TRBV19
TGTGCCAGCAGTCCTGAGCGGGGACAGGGCACTGAAAAACTGTTTTTT | CASSPERGQGTEKLFF | NA | TRBD1 | TRBJ1-4 | TRBV9
TGCGCCAGCAGTGGCTACGACACAGATACGCAGTATTTT | CASSGYDTDTQYF | NA | NA | TRBJ2-3 | TRBV10-1
TGTGCCAGCGGATTTACTGGGGGCGGTGAAGCTTTCTTT | CASGFTGGGEAFF | few | NA | TRBJ1-1 | TRBV28
TGTGCCAGCAGCTTGGACGGGAGCGTTGCCGGGGAGCTGTTTTTT | CASSLDGSVAGELFF | few | NA | TRBJ2-2 | TRBV5-4
TGTGCCATCAGTGAAGGGACTACCGGGGAGCTGTTTTTT | CAISEGTTGELFF | NA | NA | TRBJ2-2 | TRBV10-3
TGTGCCAGCAGCTCCTTTCCGGGACAGGGGAAAACCGGGGAGCTGTTTTTT | CASSSFPGQGKTGELFF | NA | TRBD1 | TRBJ2-2 | TRBV7-9
TGTGCCAGCAGCTCAGGACTAGCGGGAGAGTATGAGCAGTTCTTC | CASSSGLAGEYEQFF | NA | TRBD2 | TRBJ2-1 | TRBV7-3
TGTGCCAGCAGCTCCCGGCCAGCGGGACTGAGCACAGATACGCAGTATTTT | CASSSRPAGLSTDTQYF | NA | TRBD2 | TRBJ2-3 | TRBV7-2
TGTGCCAGCAGCCAAGGTGTCAGGGGGAATAATGAGCAGTTCTTC | CASSQGVRGNNEQFF | NA | TRBD1 | TRBJ2-1 | TRBV14
TGTGCCTGGGCGGGACTAGCGGGATCGAACACCGGGGAGCTGTTTTTT | CAWAGLAGSNTGELFF | NA | TRBD2 | TRBJ2-2 | TRBV30
TGCAGCGTTGAAGATTTCACAGGCCAAGAGACCCAGTACTTC | CSVEDFTGQETQYF | NA | NA | TRBJ2-5 | TRBV29-1
TGTGCCAGCTCCCAACTAGCGGGTCGGGATGAGCAGTTCTTC | CASSQLAGRDEQFF | NA | TRBD2 | TRBJ2-1 | TRBV18
TGTGCCACCAGTGATGACTCATCGAGCTCCTACAATGAGCAGTTCTTC | CATSDDSSSSYNEQFF | NA | NA | TRBJ2-1 | TRBV24-1
TGTGCCTCGGGATTGTCCGGGGCCAACGTCCTGACTTTC | CASGLSGANVLTF | NA | NA | TRBJ2-6 | TRBV28
TGTGCCAGCGAGGGGCGGGAGAGCACAGATACGCAGTATTTT | CASEGRESTDTQYF | NA | TRBD2 | TRBJ2-3 | TRBV6-5